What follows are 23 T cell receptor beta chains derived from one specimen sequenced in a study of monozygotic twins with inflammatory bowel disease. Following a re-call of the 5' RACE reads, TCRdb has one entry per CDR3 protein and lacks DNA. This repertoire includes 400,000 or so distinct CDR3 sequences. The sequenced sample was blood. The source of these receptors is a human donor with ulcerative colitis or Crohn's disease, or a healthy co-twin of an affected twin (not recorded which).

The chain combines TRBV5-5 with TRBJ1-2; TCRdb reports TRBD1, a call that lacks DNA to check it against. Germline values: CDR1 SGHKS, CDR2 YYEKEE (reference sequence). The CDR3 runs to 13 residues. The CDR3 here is CASSLEPTPYYTF.

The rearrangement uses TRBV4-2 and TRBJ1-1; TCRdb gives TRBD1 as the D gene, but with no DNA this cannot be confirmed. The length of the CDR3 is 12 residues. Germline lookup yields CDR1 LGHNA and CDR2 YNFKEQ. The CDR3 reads CASSQDRQRVFF.

CDR3: CASSVVMGTLQDTQYF. The V call is TRBV5-1, the J call TRBJ2-3; the TCRdb D gene call, TRBD2, has no DNA to confirm it. Germline values: CDR1 SGHRS, CDR2 YFSETQ. The CDR3 length is 16 residues.

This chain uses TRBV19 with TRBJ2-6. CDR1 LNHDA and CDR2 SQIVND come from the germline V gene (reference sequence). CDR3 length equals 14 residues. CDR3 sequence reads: CASRPESGANVLTF.

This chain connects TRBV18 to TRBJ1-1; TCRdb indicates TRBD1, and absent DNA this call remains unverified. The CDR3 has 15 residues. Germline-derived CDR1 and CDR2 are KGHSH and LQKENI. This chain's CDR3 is CASSPGQVSNTEAFF.

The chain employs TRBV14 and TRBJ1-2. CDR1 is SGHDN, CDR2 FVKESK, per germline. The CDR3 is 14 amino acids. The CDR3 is CASSQDVGSGGYTF.

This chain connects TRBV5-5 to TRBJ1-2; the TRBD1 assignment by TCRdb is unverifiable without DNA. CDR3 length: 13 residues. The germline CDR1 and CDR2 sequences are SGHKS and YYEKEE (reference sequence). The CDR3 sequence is CASSLQGAEGYTF.

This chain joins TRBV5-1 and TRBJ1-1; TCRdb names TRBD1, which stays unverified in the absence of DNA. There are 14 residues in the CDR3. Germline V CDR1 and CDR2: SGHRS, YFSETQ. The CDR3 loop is CASSKGQMNTEAFF.

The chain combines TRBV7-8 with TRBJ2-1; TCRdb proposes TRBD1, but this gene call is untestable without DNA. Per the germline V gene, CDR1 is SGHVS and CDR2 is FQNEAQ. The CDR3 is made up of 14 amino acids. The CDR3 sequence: CASSLAGTGNEQFF.

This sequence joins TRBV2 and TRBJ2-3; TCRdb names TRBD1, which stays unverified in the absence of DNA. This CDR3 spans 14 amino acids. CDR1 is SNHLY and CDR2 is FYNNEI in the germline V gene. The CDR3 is CASSAGDRTDTQYF.

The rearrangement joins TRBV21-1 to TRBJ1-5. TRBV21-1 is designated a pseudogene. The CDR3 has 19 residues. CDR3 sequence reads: CASSKDLVGPKGSNQPQHF.

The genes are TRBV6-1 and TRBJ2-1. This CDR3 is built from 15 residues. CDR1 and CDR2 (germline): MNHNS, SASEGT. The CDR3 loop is CASSEVYTTYNEQFF.

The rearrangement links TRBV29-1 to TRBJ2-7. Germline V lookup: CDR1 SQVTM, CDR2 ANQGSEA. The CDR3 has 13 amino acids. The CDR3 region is CSGTDPSSYEQYF.

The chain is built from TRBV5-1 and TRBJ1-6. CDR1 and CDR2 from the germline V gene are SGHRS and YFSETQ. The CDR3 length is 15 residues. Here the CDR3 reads CASSAGTAVNSPLHF.

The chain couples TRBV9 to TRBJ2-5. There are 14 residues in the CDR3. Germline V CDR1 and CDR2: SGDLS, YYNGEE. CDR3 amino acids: CASSVGDGQETQYF.

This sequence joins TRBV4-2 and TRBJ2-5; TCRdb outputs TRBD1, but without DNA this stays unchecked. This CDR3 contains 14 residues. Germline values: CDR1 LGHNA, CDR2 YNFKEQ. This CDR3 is CASSQLGGSETQYF.

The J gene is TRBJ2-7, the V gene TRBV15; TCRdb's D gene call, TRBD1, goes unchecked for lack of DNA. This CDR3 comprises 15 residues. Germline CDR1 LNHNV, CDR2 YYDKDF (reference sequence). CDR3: CATSRQGQGRYEQYF.

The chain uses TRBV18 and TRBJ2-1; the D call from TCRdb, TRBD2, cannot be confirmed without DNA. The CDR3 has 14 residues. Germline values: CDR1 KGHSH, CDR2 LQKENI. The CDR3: CASSPLAGDNEQFF.

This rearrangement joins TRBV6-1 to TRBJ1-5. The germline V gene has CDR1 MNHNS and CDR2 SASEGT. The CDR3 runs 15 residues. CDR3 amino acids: CASSERDTSNQPQHF.

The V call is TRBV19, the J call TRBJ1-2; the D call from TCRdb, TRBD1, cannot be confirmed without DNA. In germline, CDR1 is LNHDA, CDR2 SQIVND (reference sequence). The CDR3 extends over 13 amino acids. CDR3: CASSTDRASGYTF.

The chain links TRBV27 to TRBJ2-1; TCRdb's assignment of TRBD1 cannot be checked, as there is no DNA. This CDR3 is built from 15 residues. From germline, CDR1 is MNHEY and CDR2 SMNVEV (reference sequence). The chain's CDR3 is CASSLLGQGGIEQFF.

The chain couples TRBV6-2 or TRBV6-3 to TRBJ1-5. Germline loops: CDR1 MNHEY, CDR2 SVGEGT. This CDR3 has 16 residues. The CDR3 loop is CASSYSSSLINQPQHF.

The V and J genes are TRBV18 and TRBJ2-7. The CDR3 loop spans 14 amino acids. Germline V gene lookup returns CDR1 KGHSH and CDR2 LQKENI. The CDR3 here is CASSPSDGPYEQYF.